The 6 T cell receptor beta chains below all came from one sample that was sequenced in a study of regulatory T cells in long-lasting Graves disease (dated by TCRdb to the early 2020s). The time point label, read with the paper, signifies: persistent/refractory GD, antithyroid drugs over 5 years with positive TRAb. For both TCR sequencing and RNA sequencing, RNA was extracted from PBMCs using TRIzol. Library preparation employed multiplex PCR. Instrument used: Illumina HiSeq 4000. iRepertoire HTBI primers and Arm-PCR amplification of CDR3 regions were used to construct TCR beta libraries. In TCRdb, the public reads were trimmed at Q25 with fastp and aligned with MiXCR, with productive beta chains retained. Every CDR3 protein is listed once, alongside the most common genes and DNA of its rows. The sample table contains around 460,000 distinct CDR3 sequences; only one count was recorded for roughly 22% of them. The top ten clonotypes cover about an eighth of the sample.

The sequenced sample was peripheral blood mononuclear cells (PBMCs), obtained when the disease was refractory, from a patient treated with antithyroid drugs. Receptor source: a female donor with Graves disease.

This clonotype has ten or more counts. In DNA form, the CDR3 reads TGCAGTGCTGCGACGGATGAAAAACTGTTTTTT. It yields the protein CSAATDEKLFF. This chain connects TRBV20-1 to TRBJ1-4; D unresolved. V was shortened by 5 bases and J by 6 bases, with 7 bases between the two germline ends. The CDR3 runs to 11 residues. Per the germline V gene, CDR1 is DFQATT and CDR2 is SNEGSKA (reference sequence).

This clonotype was picked up many times. The chain recombines TRBV28 with TRBJ1-4; a weak D match, TRBD1 (5 bases). CDR3 size: 16 residues. The germline CDR1 and CDR2 sequences are MDHEN and SYDVKM. The germline V and J ends were trimmed by 5 bases and 5 bases, with 18 bases remaining between them. CDR3 amino acids: CASSTLRDGRNEKLFF. In DNA form, the CDR3 reads TGTGCCAGCAGTACCCTCAGGGACGGAAGGAATGAAAAACTGTTTTTT.

V and J are TRBV20-1 and TRBJ1-5; D call uncertain. The CDR3 contains 17 residues. Trimming cost V 5 bases and J 0 bases, with 20 bases left between them. Germline assignment: CDR1 DFQATT and CDR2 SNEGSKA (reference sequence). The CDR3 nucleotides read TGCAGTGCTTTAATGACCCCTTCTTTCTATAGCAATCAGCCCCAGCATTTT. It is translated as CSALMTPSFYSNQPQHF.

This clonotype was counted ten times or more. V usage is TRBV6-5 and J usage is TRBJ1-1; D is perhaps TRBD1 (6 bases). V lost 3 bases, J lost 4 bases, and 9 bases lay in between. The CDR3 is 13 amino acids. Germline V lookup: CDR1 MNHEY, CDR2 SVGAGI. CDR3 amino acids: CASSYQGITEAFF. In DNA form, the CDR3 reads TGTGCCAGCAGTTATCAGGGGATCACTGAAGCTTTCTTT.

This clonotype has just one count. This chain joins TRBV29-1 and TRBJ1-4; D is possibly TRBD1 (5 bases). The V end was cut by 7 bases, the J end by 6 bases, with 12 bases between. Per germline, CDR1 SQVTM and CDR2 ANQGSEA. CDR3 length equals 12 residues. The chain's CDR3 is CSGGEGYEKLFF. CDR3 in DNA: TGCAGCGGGGGGGAGGGTTATGAAAAACTGTTTTTT.

This clonotype appeared a few times. The rearrangement links TRBV6-2 or TRBV6-3 to TRBJ1-5; D is unresolved. CDR3 length: 12 amino acids. V gave up 3 bases and J gave up 9 bases, with 9 bases separating them. The V gene's germline CDR1 is MNHEY and CDR2 SVGEGT. The CDR3 loop reads CASSYGLRPQHF. The CDR3 DNA sequence: TGTGCCAGCAGTTATGGGTTGAGGCCCCAGCATTTT.